The entry below gives a single T cell receptor (beta chain) sequence along with its context. Its specificity is not known. These data come from a study of PD-1 blockade in classical Hodgkin lymphoma. In the study overall: Nivolumab dosed at 3 mg/kg went to patients intravenously every 2 weeks.

General study findings and limits: The CD4+ diversity rise by C4D1 was clearest in complete responders. Relapsed/refractory patients reportedly had lower baseline diversity than newly diagnosed patients. Patients who responded completely had about the same baseline diversity as newly diagnosed patients.

Every patient had relapsed following autologous stem cell transplantation, and cohorts differed in brentuximab vedotin exposure. Purified CD4+ T cells were obtained from thawed PBMCs through magnetic negative selection. TCRdb's copy holds only in-frame clones and misses some; the assay was immunoSEQ multiplex PCR. The repertoire holds about 35,000 clones, with around nine tenths as singletons. Germline lookup yields CDR1 LGHNA and CDR2 YNFKEQ. With V trimmed by 3 bases and J by 6 bases, 7 bases remained unmatched. This CDR3 comprises 15 residues. This clonotype originated in a human donor with classical Hodgkin lymphoma. The chain recombines TRBV4-2 with TRBJ2-1; TRBD2 matches at 8 bases. The sample was CD4+ T cells from blood, taken at baseline. DNA of the CDR3: TGTGCCAGCAGCCAGATAAAGCGGGAGATCAATGAGCAGTTCTTC. Its protein product is CASSQIKREINEQFF.